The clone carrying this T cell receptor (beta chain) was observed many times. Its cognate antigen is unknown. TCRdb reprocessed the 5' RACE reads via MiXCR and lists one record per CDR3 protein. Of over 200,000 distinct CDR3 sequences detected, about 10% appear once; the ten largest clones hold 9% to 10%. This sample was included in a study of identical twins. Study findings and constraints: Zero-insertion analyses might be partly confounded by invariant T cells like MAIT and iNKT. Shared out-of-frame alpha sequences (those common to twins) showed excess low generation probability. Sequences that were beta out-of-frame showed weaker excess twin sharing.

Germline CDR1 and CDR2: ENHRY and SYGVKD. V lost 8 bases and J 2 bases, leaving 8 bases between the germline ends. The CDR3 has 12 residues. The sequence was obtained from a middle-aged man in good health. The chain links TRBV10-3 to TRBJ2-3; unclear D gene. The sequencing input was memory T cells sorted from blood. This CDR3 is CAISQSTDTQYF. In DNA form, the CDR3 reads TGTGCCATCTCCCAATCCACAGATACGCAGTATTTT.